The present entry profiles one T cell receptor (beta chain) with its context. Its antigen is not known. Time point here: week 5, during vaccination. It was 300 ug of mutant IDH1 20-mer peptide that made up each vaccine dose, given with topical imiquimod. The data were obtained in a study of a mutant IDH1 vaccine in newly diagnosed glioma. Study overall: Vaccination started 4-6 weeks after radiotherapy alone, or with temozolomide cycles. Earlier care involved radiotherapy, temozolomide, or both, and the majority received both.

From germline, CDR1 is MNHEY and CDR2 SVGAGI. V shed 7 bases and J shed 12 bases, with 13 bases lying between them. There are 11 residues in the CDR3. Overall study findings and caveats: No link was apparently found between pseudoprogression and changes in top peripheral T cell clonotypes.

The method was immunoSEQ multiplex PCR; TCRdb's version includes in-frame clones alone and lacks a portion of them. The table records just under 80,000 clones, 75% to 95% of them present only once. The specimen was PBMCs, collected from a glioma patient whose treatment included an IDH1 peptide vaccine. This TCR derives from a woman aged 45-59 years with glioma. This rearrangement joins TRBV6-5 to TRBJ2-1; D unclear. The CDR3 loop reads CASNLGPGQFF. CDR3 coding DNA: TGTGCCAGCAACCTCGGGCCTGGGCAGTTCTTC.